The present T cell receptor beta chain was sequenced within a study of lymphopenia after photon versus proton radiotherapy. The study, taken as a whole, reports: Post-nadir diversity loss with photons came from oligoclonal expansion, particularly CD8+ Temra cells. Under photons, naive T cells and diversity fell while effector/memory populations rose.

As for this clone: Its antigen is undetermined.

TCRdb keeps only in-frame clones here, not all; method: immunoSEQ multiplex PCR. The sample consists of 150,000 or so clones, about 85% of them appearing once. This receptor was identified in a man over 45 with gastric cancer. Sequences were derived from peripheral blood, sampled from a patient treated with photon-based radiotherapy.

CDR3 protein: CASSHAGTGGEQYF. For the CDR3, the DNA is TGCGCCAGCAGTCACGCCGGGACAGGGGGCGAGCAGTACTTC. J is TRBJ2-7 and V is TRBV5-1; 11 bases line up with TRBD1. The germline CDR1 and CDR2 sequences are SGHRS and YFSETQ. V was pared by 5 bases and J by 6 bases, with 7 bases of the junction left unmatched. The CDR3 is made up of 14 amino acids.